Below, one T cell receptor (beta chain) is given with its context. CDR1 and CDR2 from the germline V gene are MNHEY and SMNVEV (reference sequence). The CDR3 spans 15 residues. V was shortened by 6 bases and J by 0 bases, with 13 bases between the two germline ends. The data are from a study of T-cell reconstitution after alpha-beta-depleted transplantation in children. A library of TCRbeta sequences, prepared with unique molecular identifiers, was generated. One entry per CDR3 protein, called by TCRdb with MiXCR from the PCR reads. The sample comprises approximately 520,000 distinct CDR3 sequences, more than 9.5% of which are singletons, and 14% rests with the top ten.

The receptor was derived from a female patient between 2 and 15 years old who had a stem cell transplant for aplastic anemia, so the T cells may come from the graft donor. The J gene is TRBJ2-3, the V gene TRBV27, with a possible D match to TRBD1 (6 bases). The specimen comprised PBMCs, mostly from graft donor cells, sampled 180 days after TCRalphabeta/CD19-depleted stem cell transplant. CDR3 in DNA: TGTGCCAGCAGCCAAGTGGGGGCTAGCACAGATACGCAGTATTTT. Translation gives CASSQVGASTDTQYF.